Following are 24 T cell receptor beta chains from one sample sequenced in a study of molecular identifiers for immune sequencing clone quantification. TCRdb reprocessed the PCR reads with MiXCR, giving one entry per CDR3 protein. The profile shows about 640,000 distinct CDR3 sequences, about 20% of them singletons. Sequencing was done on a sample of naive CD8+ T cells from blood, with Jurkat cell RNA spiked in. Subset noted: FACS-sorted CD8+CD4-CCR7+CD45RA+ naive T cells. The origin of the receptors is a human donor in good health. Some libraries in this study had Jurkat cell RNA spiked in.

Comment on this clonotype: With a much larger clone just one base away, this may be a read error. The chain has TRBV20-1 and TRBJ2-7, with a weak D call TRBD1 (5 bases). This CDR3 has 14 amino acids. Trimming removed 6 bases at V and 5 bases at J, with 20 bases between. Looked up from germline, CDR1 is DFQATT and CDR2 is SNEGSKA (reference sequence). CDR3: CSATRWEQVDEQYF. CDR3 in DNA: TGCAGTGCCACCAGATGGGAACAGGTCGACGAGCAGTACTTC.

In its sample, this clonotype was seen a few times. The V gene is TRBV5-6, the J gene TRBJ2-7; D not certain. The V end lost 4 bases, the J end lost 5 bases, and 19 bases lay between the germline ends. This CDR3 is 15 amino acids long. Germline V gene data show CDR1 as SGHDT and CDR2 as YYEEEE. CDR3 sequence: CASSPLLYANHEQYF. As DNA, the CDR3 is TGTGCCAGCAGCCCCCTGCTGTACGCGAACCACGAGCAGTACTTC.

This clonotype has at least ten counts. The chain links TRBV20-1 to TRBJ2-3; no reliable D call. V shed 5 bases and J shed 0 bases, with 12 bases lying between them. CDR3 length: 14 residues. Per the germline V gene, CDR1 is DFQATT and CDR2 is SNEGSKA (reference sequence). This chain's CDR3 is CSAHRKSSTDTQYF. In DNA form, the CDR3 reads TGCAGTGCTCATAGGAAGTCTAGCACAGATACGCAGTATTTT.

This clonotype has at least ten counts. V and J are TRBV10-3 and TRBJ1-2; D not certain. CDR1 is ENHRY and CDR2 is SYGVKD in the germline V gene. The CDR3 runs to 13 residues. V was pared by 4 bases and J by 0 bases, with 6 bases between. Written as DNA, the CDR3 is TGTGCCATCAGTGCCTATACTAACTATGGCTACACCTTC. Residues: CAISAYTNYGYTF.

This clonotype showed up many times. The chain links TRBV6-1 to TRBJ2-7, with a possible D match to TRBD2 (5 bases). Deletions cut 7 bases from V and 1 base from J, with 11 bases between. The CDR3 totals 13 residues. Germline V CDR1 and CDR2: MNHNS, SASEGT. The CDR3 protein is CASNYRGSYEQYF. CDR3 coding DNA: TGTGCCAGCAACTATCGGGGATCCTACGAGCAGTACTTC.

The chain couples TRBV27 to TRBJ2-7; TRBD1 or TRBD2 may be the D gene (6 bases each). Looked up from germline, CDR1 is MNHEY and CDR2 is SMNVEV (reference sequence). The CDR3 extends over 15 amino acids. The germline V and J ends were trimmed by 3 bases and 1 base, with 13 bases remaining between them. The CDR3 nucleotides read TGTGCCAGCAGTTTCGGGGGCTCGGGGTCCTACGAGCAGTACTTC. Its translation: CASSFGGSGSYEQYF.

This clonotype was recorded many times. The V and J genes are TRBV5-6 and TRBJ1-1; D not certain. V dropped 0 bases and J dropped 1 base, with 10 bases sitting between them. Germline V gene data show CDR1 as SGHDT and CDR2 as YYEEEE. The CDR3 extends over 15 amino acids. The CDR3 here is CASSLVLFRNTEAFF. CDR3 DNA sequence: TGTGCCAGCAGCTTGGTGTTGTTCCGGAACACTGAAGCTTTCTTT.

In its sample, this clonotype was seen a few times. V and J are TRBV4-1 and TRBJ2-1; tentative D call: TRBD2 (5 bases). Trimming removed 0 bases at V and 8 bases at J, with 26 bases between. Germline V gene lookup returns CDR1 MGHRA and CDR2 YSYEKL. This CDR3 comprises 19 residues. CDR3 in DNA: TGCGCCAGCAGCCAAGATAGCGCTAACGGGGTTTCTCTTGGGGATGAGCAGTTCTTC. Translated: CASSQDSANGVSLGDEQFF.

This clonotype was recorded many times. V is TRBV9 and J is TRBJ2-7; the D gene is possibly TRBD1 (5 bases). Trimming left V 3 bases short and J 3 bases short, with 10 bases between. This CDR3 has 13 residues. CDR1 SGDLS and CDR2 YYNGEE come from the germline V gene. This chain's CDR3 is CASSAQRGYEQYF. CDR3 bases: TGTGCCAGCAGCGCCCAAAGGGGCTACGAGCAGTACTTC.

In this sample, this clonotype turned up many times. The rearrangement links TRBV12-3 or TRBV12-4 to TRBJ2-3; no definite D call. Trimming left V 8 bases short and J 0 bases short, with 12 bases between. This CDR3 comprises 14 residues. CDR3 DNA sequence: TGTGCCAGCGGCGAGCATGCTAGCACAGATACGCAGTATTTT. Amino acid sequence: CASGEHASTDTQYF.

At least ten counts were recorded for this clonotype. V is TRBV3-1 and J is TRBJ2-2, with a weak D call TRBD1 (5 bases). The CDR3 totals 15 residues. Germline V lookup: CDR1 LGHDT, CDR2 YNNKEL (reference sequence). Trimming removed 1 base from V and 8 bases from J, with 14 bases in between. CDR3 bases: TGTGCCAGCAGCCAAGTCTCCAGGGCGGTTGGGGAGCTGTTTTTT. It is translated as CASSQVSRAVGELFF.

The chain recombines TRBV7-8 with TRBJ1-3; D uncertain. V was pared by 1 base and J by 2 bases, with 12 bases between. In germline, CDR1 is SGHVS, CDR2 FQNEAQ. This CDR3 spans 16 amino acids. In nucleotides, the CDR3 is TGTGCCAGCAGCTTAGACCTGGGTCCAACTGGAAACACCATATATTTT. Translated, it gives CASSLDLGPTGNTIYF.

The CDR3, as DNA: TGCAGTGCTAGGGGACTAGCGCTATACAATGAGCAGTTCTTC. Translated: CSARGLALYNEQFF. The genes are TRBV20-1 and TRBJ2-1, with 10 bases lining up with TRBD2. With 3 bases clipped from V and 4 bases from J, the junction kept 3 bases outside the gene matches. The CDR3 runs to 14 residues. Looked up from germline, CDR1 is DFQATT and CDR2 is SNEGSKA (reference sequence).

In this sample, this clonotype turned up many times. The V gene is TRBV4-1, the J gene TRBJ2-1; 11 bases align to TRBD2. The CDR3 has 17 residues. After removal of 4 bases from V and 9 bases from J, the junction contained 14 bases not matched to a gene. Germline assignment: CDR1 MGHRA and CDR2 YSYEKL. CDR3 loop: CASSPTPSSGGWGEQFF. CDR3 DNA sequence: TGCGCCAGCAGCCCCACGCCTTCTAGCGGGGGGTGGGGTGAGCAGTTCTTC.

This clonotype came up many times. V is TRBV5-5 and J is TRBJ1-2; D not resolved. Germline-derived CDR1 and CDR2 are SGHKS and YYEKEE (reference sequence). V gave up 0 bases and J gave up 0 bases, with 9 bases separating them. This CDR3 contains 15 residues. The CDR3, as DNA: TGTGCCAGCAGCTTGGTCACGTTCCCTAACTATGGCTACACCTTC. Translated: CASSLVTFPNYGYTF.

This clonotype occurred many times. The rearrangement links TRBV3-1 to TRBJ2-3, with TRBD2 identical over 7 bases. V lost 4 bases and J lost 2; bases outside the gene matches: 9. From germline, CDR1 is LGHDT and CDR2 YNNKEL (reference sequence). This CDR3 has 16 residues. The CDR3 here is CASSRRLAGITDTQYF. The CDR3 DNA follows: TGTGCCAGCAGCCGCAGACTAGCAGGTATCACAGATACGCAGTATTTT.

The sample holds many counts of this clonotype. The chain links TRBV4-3 to TRBJ1-1, with D hard to call. This CDR3 has 14 amino acids. V was pared by 0 bases and J by 5 bases, with 10 bases between. Germline loops: CDR1 LGHNA, CDR2 YSLEER. In nucleotides, the CDR3 is TGCGCCAGCAGCCAAGATGGCTGGGCTACTGAAGCTTTCTTT. It is translated as CASSQDGWATEAFF.

This clonotype was counted many times. The chain is built from TRBV25-1 and TRBJ2-3; the match to TRBD2 covers 7 bases. Germline values: CDR1 MGHDK, CDR2 SYGVNS. After removal of 10 bases from V and 0 bases from J, the junction contained 7 bases not matched to a gene. The CDR3 contains 14 residues. The CDR3 bases are TGTGCCACCGTGGGGGGGACCAGCACAGATACGCAGTATTTT. Translating it yields CATVGGTSTDTQYF.

As for this clonotype: Given a much more abundant clone one base away, this may be a read error. The chain is built from TRBV28 and TRBJ2-7, with 7 bases fitting TRBD2. V trimming: 9 bases; J trimming: 6 bases; junction bases outside the gene matches: 8. Germline CDR1 and CDR2: MDHEN and SYDVKM. This CDR3 contains 12 residues. The CDR3 reads CARTSGGGEQYF. For the CDR3, the DNA is TGTGCCAGAACCAGTGGGGGGGGCGAGCAGTACTTC.

This clonotype was picked up a small number of times. The chain employs TRBV21-1 and TRBJ2-2; TRBD1 reflects the table's D call only, with no check against the DNA. TRBV21-1 is marked as a pseudogene. The CDR3 is 16 amino acids. CDR3 sequence reads: CASSKAGGRGTGELFF. CDR3 nucleotide sequence: TGTGCCAGCAGCAAAGCAGGGGGACGGGGAACCGGGGAGCTGTTTTTT.

Details on this clonotype: This may be a read error: a much more frequent sequence differs by one nucleotide. The rearrangement uses TRBV6-2 or TRBV6-3 and TRBJ2-7, with D perhaps matching TRBD2 (6 bases). Germline V gene lookup returns CDR1 MNHEY and CDR2 SVGEGT. This CDR3 has 14 residues. Deletions cut 11 bases from V and 1 base from J, with 18 bases between. This CDR3 reads CARSPFGGSYEQYF. For the CDR3, the DNA is TGTGCCCGCTCGCCCTTTGGGGGGTCCTACGAGCAGTACTTC.

This clonotype was seen many times. This CDR3 reads CASRKGQGTGNTIYF. CDR3 DNA sequence: TGTGCCAGCAGGAAGGGACAGGGCACTGGAAACACCATATATTTT. J is TRBJ1-3 and V is TRBV2; TRBD1 matches 9 bases. Trimming cost V 6 bases and J 2 bases; bases outside gene matches: 5. This CDR3 is 15 amino acids long. Germline loops: CDR1 SNHLY, CDR2 FYNNEI.

This clonotype was seen at least ten times. The V gene is TRBV28, the J gene TRBJ2-7; D is ambiguous. Germline V gene sequence: CDR1 MDHEN, CDR2 SYDVKM. The CDR3 contains 12 residues. V was clipped by 6 bases and J by 1 base, with 7 bases between them. The CDR3 here is CASSMGSYEQYF. The CDR3 DNA reads TGTGCCAGCAGCATGGGATCCTACGAGCAGTACTTC.

Concerning this clonotype: Likely a read error: the CDR3 ends without its conserved phenylalanine or tryptophan. V is TRBV6-5 and J is TRBJ1-2; a weak D match, TRBD1 (5 bases). Trimming took off 0 bases at V and 5 bases at J, with 19 bases between the two ends. The germline CDR1 and CDR2 sequences are MNHEY and SVGAGI. This CDR3 contains 17 residues. In DNA form, the CDR3 reads TGTGCCAGCAGTTACTCGGAACAGCACGGGACCGTTTATGGCTACACCTCC. Translation: CASSYSEQHGTVYGYTS.